This T cell receptor beta chain was recovered during a study of early stage breast cancer tumors. Turning to the study itself: Of 15 to 20 invasive breast tumors, about 12 were hormone receptor-positive, HER2-negative. Samples were sequenced at 9 to 10-fold average coverage.

Clones were sequenced by immunoSEQ multiplex PCR, and TCRdb holds only the in-frame ones, with some missing. Of about 36,000 clones in the sample, less than 80% were seen once. As for this clone: Its target is unknown.

Notes on the study in general: Comparing each tissue with blood distinguished tumor from normal in about 90% of the 16 patients.

The CDR3 loop spans 12 amino acids. Per the germline V gene, CDR1 is SGHAT and CDR2 is FQNNGV. Trimming stripped 5 bases from V and 7 bases from J, with 9 bases between. The sample comprised blood. V is TRBV11-2 and J is TRBJ2-1; D remains ambiguous. The sequence was obtained from a person aged 55 to 70 with breast cancer. This chain's CDR3 is CASSRSRNEQFF. CDR3 in DNA: TGTGCCAGCAGCCGGTCCAGGAATGAGCAGTTCTTC.